This T cell receptor (beta chain) was identified in a study of T cells in Graves' hyperthyroidism and ophthalmopathy. Study information: Peripheral blood was secured at the point of initial diagnosis, before any treatment. The study's findings and limits: Researchers found most expanded thyroid clonotypes above 0.001 in blood as well. Median prediction lead before ophthalmopathy onset was 6.5 months with the model.

This clonotype came up a few times. What it binds is unknown. CDR3 length: 17 residues. Trimming removed 1 base from V and 2 bases from J; junction bases left unmatched: 7. Germline lookup yields CDR1 LGHNA and CDR2 YNFKEQ. TCR beta CDR3 sequences were amplified from RNA transcripts. RT-PCR in the first round (using the HTBI primer set) targeted the TCR CDR3. A single record per CDR3 protein comes from TCRdb applying MiXCR to the multiplex PCR reads. Found here are fewer than 300,000 distinct CDR3 sequences, 25% to 30% of them singletons; the top ten hold about a quarter. The chain combines TRBV4-2 with TRBJ2-7; TRBD2 matches 11 bases. The clonotype was recovered from a man aged 35 to 55 with Graves' hyperthyroidism that later progressed to Graves' ophthalmopathy. The sequenced material came from blood. The CDR3 loop is CASSQAASGRTTYEQYF. The CDR3 nucleotides are TGTGCCAGCAGCCAAGCCGCTAGCGGGAGGACCACCTACGAGCAGTACTTC.